Shown below are 23 T cell receptor beta chains from a single sample sequenced in a study of T-cell memory formation after mild COVID-19. MiXCR was run by TCRdb on the 5' RACE reads, yielding one entry per CDR3 protein. The table lists a few hundred thousand distinct CDR3 sequences, roughly 20% of them singletons, with approximately 12% in the top ten. Input material: PBMCs or a T cell subset sorted from them (not recorded which). These receptors originate from an adult woman who had mild COVID-19 (a few samples of this study predate the infection). Cell type and time point are not known.

This clonotype was observed a handful of times. The chain uses TRBV24-1 and TRBJ2-3; D gene uncertain. The CDR3 length is 15 residues. V lost 1 base and J lost 0, with 7 bases in between. From germline, CDR1 is KGHDR and CDR2 SFDVKD. The CDR3 DNA sequence: TGTGCCACCAGTGATTTTGCAGATAGCACAGATACGCAGTATTTT. It is translated as CATSDFADSTDTQYF.

This clonotype was seen a handful of times. The CDR3 bases are TGTGCCAGCAGTTTACATTACAGCAGTAACTATGGCTACACCTTC. Translated: CASSLHYSSNYGYTF. The chain combines TRBV27 with TRBJ1-2; D call uncertain. CDR3 length: 15 amino acids. CDR1 is MNHEY and CDR2 is SMNVEV in the germline V gene (reference sequence). V was clipped by 2 bases and J by 1 base, with 11 bases between them.

The gene calls are TRBV6-5 and TRBJ1-1; TRBD1 might be the D (6 bases). The CDR3 loop spans 14 amino acids. Looked up from germline, CDR1 is MNHEY and CDR2 is SVGAGI. Trimming removed 7 bases from V and 10 bases from J, with 22 bases in between. DNA for the CDR3: TGTGCCAGCACGCGGGCGGGGGGCGAACGTGGAGCTTTCTTT. Protein: CASTRAGGERGAFF.

The chain is built from TRBV12-3 or TRBV12-4 and TRBJ1-2; D possibly corresponds to TRBD1 (5 bases). V lost 8 bases to trimming and J lost 7 bases, with 17 bases between them. This CDR3 is built from 13 residues. The chain's CDR3 is CASQSRGAGGYTF. CDR3 in DNA: TGTGCCAGCCAAAGCCGAGGGGCAGGTGGCTACACCTTC.

In its sample, this clonotype was seen a few times. This rearrangement joins TRBV5-5 to TRBJ2-5; 8 bases agree with TRBD2. The junction had 1 base not matched to a gene; V was cut back by 3 bases and J by 0 bases. The CDR3 length is 14 residues. Germline V CDR1 and CDR2: SGHKS, YYEKEE (reference sequence). The CDR3 region is CASSSTSDQETQYF. The CDR3 coding sequence is TGTGCCAGCAGCTCGACTAGCGACCAAGAGACCCAGTACTTC.

This chain links TRBV7-3 with TRBJ2-3; D may be TRBD1 (5 bases). V dropped 5 bases and J dropped 4 bases, with 13 bases sitting between them. This CDR3 region has 14 residues. In germline, CDR1 is SGHTA, CDR2 FQGTGA. CDR3 nucleotides: TGTGCCAGCAGCCGGGCAGGGCTCCCAGATACGCAGTATTTT. The encoded protein is CASSRAGLPDTQYF.

The chain recombines TRBV20-1 with TRBJ2-2; possibly TRBD1 for D (6 bases). Germline V gene lookup returns CDR1 DFQATT and CDR2 SNEGSKA (reference sequence). Trimming pared 0 bases from V and 7 bases from J, leaving 12 bases between. This CDR3 has 14 residues. CDR3 bases: TGCAGTGCTAGAGAGGTTGCAGGGGTCGGGGAGCTGTTTTTT. Its protein is CSAREVAGVGELFF.

This clonotype appeared a few times. This sequence joins TRBV7-3 and TRBJ1-1; a possible D gene is TRBD1 (6 bases). Looked up from germline, CDR1 is SGHTA and CDR2 is FQGTGA. With 5 bases removed from V and 5 bases from J, the gap between germline ends came to 12 bases. The CDR3 length is 13 residues. The CDR3, as DNA: TGTGCCAGCAGCCTCAAGGGGGATACTGAAGCTTTCTTT. Translated: CASSLKGDTEAFF. Complete variable domain (other parts from reference TRBV7-3 and TRBJ1-1): GAGVSQTPSNKVTEKGKYVELRCDPISGHTALYWYRQSLGQGPEFLIYFQGTGAADDSGLPNDRFFAVRPEGSVSTLKIQRTERGDSAVYLCASSLKGDTEAFFGQGTRLTVV.

The J gene is TRBJ1-4, the V gene TRBV15; the match to TRBD1 covers 8 bases. The CDR3 is made up of 15 amino acids. Germline CDR1 reads LNHNV; CDR2 reads YYDKDF (reference sequence). The ends lost 6 bases at V and 7 bases at J; junction bases unmatched: 10. The CDR3 nucleotides are TGTGCCACCAGGACGCGGACAGGGCGGGGTGAAAAACTGTTTTTT. Translation: CATRTRTGRGEKLFF.

The chain couples TRBV4-1 to TRBJ1-5; D call uncertain. Germline V gives CDR1 MGHRA, CDR2 YSYEKL. The CDR3 sequence is 15 residues long. Deletions cut 1 base from V and 4 bases from J, with 11 bases between. The CDR3 reads CASSQVEGRNQPQHF. CDR3 in DNA: TGCGCCAGCAGCCAAGTAGAAGGCCGAAATCAGCCCCAGCATTTT.

This clonotype was observed a handful of times. J is TRBJ1-1 and V is TRBV7-3, with a weak D call TRBD1 (5 bases). The germline V gene has CDR1 SGHTA and CDR2 FQGTGA. This CDR3 is 18 amino acids long. The V end lost 0 bases, the J end lost 0 bases, and 17 bases lay between the germline ends. CDR3 sequence: CASSLTQGVRLVNTEAFF. The CDR3 bases are TGTGCCAGCAGCTTAACGCAGGGAGTCAGGCTAGTGAACACTGAAGCTTTCTTT. The full variable domain, completed using reference TRBV7-3 and TRBJ1-1, is GAGVSQTPSNKVTEKGKYVELRCDPISGHTALYWYRQSLGQGPEFLIYFQGTGAADDSGLPNDRFFAVRPEGSVSTLKIQRTERGDSAVYLCASSLTQGVRLVNTEAFFGQGTRLTVV.

There are a few counts of this clonotype. V gene TRBV20-1 combines with J gene TRBJ1-5; 7 bases agree with TRBD1. The germline V gene encodes CDR1 DFQATT and CDR2 SNEGSKA (reference sequence). The V gene end was trimmed by 0 bases and the J gene end by 0 bases; junction bases not matched to a gene: 5. The CDR3 loop spans 16 amino acids. The CDR3 protein is CSARDHRGHSNQPQHF. CDR3 sequence (DNA): TGCAGTGCTAGAGACCACAGGGGCCATAGCAATCAGCCCCAGCATTTT.

In its sample, this clonotype was seen many times. The chain uses TRBV6-2 or TRBV6-3 and TRBJ1-1; D might be TRBD1 (6 bases). The germline gives CDR1 MNHEY, CDR2 SVGEGT. The CDR3 runs to 16 residues. The V and J ends lost 6 bases and 6 bases respectively, with 23 bases between them. In DNA form, the CDR3 reads TGTGCCAGCAGCAAACTCTTGACAGGAAGGGACGCTGAAGCTTTCTTT. Translated: CASSKLLTGRDAEAFF.

The chain is built from TRBV21-1 and TRBJ1-5; the listed D gene, TRBD1, was not tested against the DNA. TRBV21-1 is a listed pseudogene. The CDR3 sequence is 16 residues long. The CDR3 is CASSRLPGQSNQPQHF. As DNA, the CDR3 is TGTGCCAGCAGCAGACTCCCGGGACAGAGCAATCAGCCCCAGCATTTT.

V usage is TRBV6-2 or TRBV6-3 and J usage is TRBJ2-5, with 11 nucleotides matching TRBD2. Trimming cost V 6 bases and J 5 bases; bases outside gene matches: 5. The CDR3 is 14 residues long. Germline V gives CDR1 MNHEY, CDR2 SVGEGT. CDR3 nucleotide sequence: TGTGCCAGCAGGCTGACTAGCGGGAAGGAGACCCAGTACTTC. It specifies CASRLTSGKETQYF.

The rearrangement uses TRBV20-1 and TRBJ2-3, with a possible D match to TRBD2 (6 bases). The ends were cut back, 1 base at V and 6 bases at J, with 8 bases in the middle. CDR3 size: 12 residues. From germline, CDR1 is DFQATT and CDR2 SNEGSKA (reference sequence). The CDR3 nucleotides are TGCAGTGCTAGAGCCCTAGCGGATACGCAGTATTTT. Translating it yields CSARALADTQYF.

The genes are TRBV5-5 and TRBJ2-3; 10 bases fit TRBD1. CDR1 is SGHKS, CDR2 YYEKEE, per germline (reference sequence). The ends lost 0 bases at V and 5 bases at J; junction bases unmatched: 6. The CDR3 covers 16 residues. The DNA of the CDR3 is TGTGCCAGCAGCTTGGCACGGACAGGGGGTATAGATACGCAGTATTTT. It translates to CASSLARTGGIDTQYF.

V usage is TRBV7-2 and J usage is TRBJ2-7; D is uncertain. Germline V CDR1 and CDR2: SGHTA, FQGNSA. This CDR3 region has 14 residues. V gave up 2 bases and J gave up 6 bases, with 14 bases separating them. The CDR3 coding sequence is TGTGCCAGCAGCTTAAACCCCCGACTGTCCGAGCAGTACTTC. Protein product: CASSLNPRLSEQYF.

The gene calls are TRBV12-3 or TRBV12-4 and TRBJ2-3, with 9 nucleotides matching TRBD2. The V and J ends lost 6 bases and 5 bases, in that order; junction bases with no gene match: 9. The CDR3 spans 15 residues. CDR3 DNA sequence: TGTGCCAGCAGCGAAGCGGGAGGCCTAGGAGATACGCAGTATTTT. It codes for CASSEAGGLGDTQYF.

This rearrangement joins TRBV20-1 to TRBJ2-5; 13 nucleotides agree with TRBD2. There are 14 residues in the CDR3. After removal of 3 bases from V and 10 bases from J, the junction contained 8 bases not matched to a gene. Germline V gene sequence: CDR1 DFQATT, CDR2 SNEGSKA (reference sequence). This CDR3 reads CSARAPGLAGRQYF. DNA for the CDR3: TGCAGTGCTAGGGCCCCGGGACTAGCGGGACGCCAGTACTTC.

This chain uses TRBV29-1 with TRBJ2-5; 7 nucleotides align to TRBD2. The CDR3 loop spans 13 amino acids. V lost 6 bases to trimming and J lost 7 bases; unmatched junction nucleotides: 11. Per the germline V gene, CDR1 is SQVTM and CDR2 is ANQGSEA. The CDR3 sequence is CSVGTTTEGTQYF. The CDR3 DNA is TGCAGCGTCGGGACTACAACAGAAGGGACCCAGTACTTC.

This rearrangement joins TRBV30 to TRBJ1-6; no clear D. This CDR3 comprises 14 residues. Germline loops: CDR1 GTSNPN, CDR2 SVGIG (reference sequence). Trimming took off 5 bases at V and 7 bases at J, with 15 bases between the two ends. DNA of the CDR3: TGTGCCTGGGCTCGGTCAGGCTTCAATTCACCCCTCCACTTT. Translating it yields CAWARSGFNSPLHF.

V gene TRBV5-1 combines with J gene TRBJ2-3; TRBD2 aligns across 8 bases. Trimming took 0 bases from V and 2 from J; bases not matched to a gene: 5. The CDR3 length is 16 residues. Germline V gene sequence: CDR1 SGHRS, CDR2 YFSETQ. Here the CDR3 DNA reads TGCGCCAGCAGCTTGGTCGGCGGGGGGATCACAGATACGCAGTATTTT. This translates into CASSLVGGGITDTQYF.